This T cell receptor (beta chain) was recovered during a study of blood T cell repertoires in COVID-19. Study as a whole: The analysed material was cDNA or gDNA that came from T cells, B-cell-depleted T cells, or PBMCs.

The CDR3 is 14 residues long. Germline CDR1 reads SGHTA; CDR2 reads FQGNSA. Unmatched junction bases numbered 5, after V lost 5 bases and J lost 1 base. Repertoires were generated with immunoSEQ multiplex PCR, while TCRdb's copy carries only in-frame clones and drops some. The profile shows roughly 200,000 clones, around 90% of them singletons. The gene calls are TRBV7-2 and TRBJ2-7; TRBD1 matches at 7 bases. This receptor was taken from a man aged 25 to 40 who had recovered from COVID-19. The source material was PBMCs or T cells enriched from blood (not recorded which). CDR3 in amino acids: CASSTYRGSYEQYF. The CDR3 DNA sequence: TGTGCCAGCAGCACCTACAGGGGATCCTACGAGCAGTACTTC.